This T cell receptor beta chain was captured by sequencing in a study of OX40 agonist ivuxolimab in advanced cancers. Study background: Age averaged around 60 years (range 23 to 79), and more than 80% were male.

The CDR3 contains 14 residues. V lost 5 bases and J lost 5, with 13 bases in between. Looked up from germline, CDR1 is ENHRY and CDR2 is SYGVKD. Comment on this clone: Its antigen is not identified.

Clones were read by immunoSEQ multiplex PCR, and TCRdb kept only the in-frame ones, dropping some. The sample carries about 91,000 clones, 75% to 90% recorded once. The study, taken as a whole, reports: Relative to CD4+, CD8+ T cells held more expanded clones on average.

The V call is TRBV10-3, the J call TRBJ2-4; TRBD1 is a possible D gene (6 bases). The sample here was CD4+ or CD8+ T cells sorted from blood, taken in a trial of the OX40 agonist ivuxolimab. This TCR was recovered from an adult with an advanced solid tumor such as melanoma, head and neck, liver or kidney cancer. The CDR3 is CAISLGAGENIQYF. Here the CDR3 DNA reads TGTGCCATCAGTCTGGGGGCTGGGGAAAACATTCAGTACTTC.